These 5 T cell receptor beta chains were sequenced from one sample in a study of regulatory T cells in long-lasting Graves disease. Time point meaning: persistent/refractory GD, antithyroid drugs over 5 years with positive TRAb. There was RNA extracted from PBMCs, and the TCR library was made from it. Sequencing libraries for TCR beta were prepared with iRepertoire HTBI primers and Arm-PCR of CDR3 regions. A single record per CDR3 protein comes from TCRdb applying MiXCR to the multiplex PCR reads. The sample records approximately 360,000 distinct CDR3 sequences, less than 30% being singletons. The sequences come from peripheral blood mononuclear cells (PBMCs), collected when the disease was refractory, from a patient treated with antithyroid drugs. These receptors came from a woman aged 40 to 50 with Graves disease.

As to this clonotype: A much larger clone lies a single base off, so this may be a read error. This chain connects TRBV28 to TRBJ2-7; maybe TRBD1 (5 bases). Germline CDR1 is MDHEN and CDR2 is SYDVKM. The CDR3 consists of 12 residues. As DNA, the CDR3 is TGTGCCACCCTACAGGTCCCCTACGGGCAGTACTTC. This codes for CATLQVPYGQYF.

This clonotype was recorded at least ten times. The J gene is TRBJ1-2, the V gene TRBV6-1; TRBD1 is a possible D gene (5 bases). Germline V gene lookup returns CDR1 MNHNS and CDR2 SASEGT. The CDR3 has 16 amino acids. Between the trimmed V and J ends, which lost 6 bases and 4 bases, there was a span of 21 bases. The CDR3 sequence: CASSRNRQTYPYGYTF. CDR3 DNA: TGTGCCAGCAGCAGGAACAGACAGACCTATCCCTATGGCTACACCTTC.

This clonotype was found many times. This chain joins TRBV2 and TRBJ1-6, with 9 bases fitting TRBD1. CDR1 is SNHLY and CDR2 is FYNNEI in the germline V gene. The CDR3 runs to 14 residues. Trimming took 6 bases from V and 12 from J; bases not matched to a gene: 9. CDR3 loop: CASSLGTGSLPLHF. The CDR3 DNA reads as TGTGCCAGCAGCCTTGGGACAGGGTCGTTACCCCTCCACTTT.

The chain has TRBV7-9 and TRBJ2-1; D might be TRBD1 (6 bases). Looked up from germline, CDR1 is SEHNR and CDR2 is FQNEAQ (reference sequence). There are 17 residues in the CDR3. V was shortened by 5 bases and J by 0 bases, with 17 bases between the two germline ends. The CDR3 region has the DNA TGTGCCAGCAGCGATAACAGGGTCCGGAGCTCCTACAATGAGCAGTTCTTC. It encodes CASSDNRVRSSYNEQFF. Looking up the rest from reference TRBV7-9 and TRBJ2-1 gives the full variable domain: DTGVSQNPRHKITKRGQNVTFRCDPISEHNRLYWYRQTLGQGPEFLTYFQNEAQLEKSRLLSDRFSAERPKGSFSTLEIQRTEQGDSAMYLCASSDNRVRSSYNEQFFGPGTRLTVL.

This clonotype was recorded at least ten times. The CDR3 nucleotides read TGTGCCAGCAGTTTTAGCAGGGGCGGGGGGACCCAGTACTTC. It encodes CASSFSRGGGTQYF. V and J are TRBV28 and TRBJ2-5; TRBD2 might be the D (7 bases). This CDR3 is built from 14 residues. Deletions cut 3 bases from V and 7 bases from J, with 15 bases between. In germline, CDR1 is MDHEN, CDR2 SYDVKM.